These 20 T cell receptor beta chains originate from one sample sequenced in a study of HIV-infected children after antiretroviral therapy interruption. A 3' RACE protocol on RNA, with unique molecular identifiers, produced the TCR library. TCRdb re-derived calls from the 3' RACE reads in MiXCR, one entry per CDR3 protein. This table has around 50,000 distinct CDR3 sequences, 4.3% appearing once. The treatment denotes: PENTA 11 planned treatment interruption arm or continuous ART arm. This specimen consisted of CD45RA+ CD4+ T cells from PBMCs, pooled from several time points, obtained from a donor given antiretroviral therapy, either interrupted or continuous. Documented subset: naive CD4+ CD45RA+ CD45RO- T cells. The source is a pool of human donors with HIV.

Ten or more counts support this clonotype. The V and J genes are TRBV7-8 and TRBJ2-3; D is possibly TRBD1 (5 bases). Trimming pared 5 bases from V and 4 bases from J, leaving 19 bases between. The CDR3 loop spans 16 amino acids. The germline gives CDR1 SGHVS, CDR2 FQNEAQ. CDR3 in amino acids: CASSPVSELGPDTQYF. DNA for the CDR3: TGTGCCAGCAGCCCCGTGTCAGAGTTGGGGCCAGATACGCAGTATTTT.

This clonotype was counted only a few times. The rearrangement links TRBV6-2 or TRBV6-3 to TRBJ1-1; D is perhaps TRBD1 (6 bases). Germline CDR1 MNHEY, CDR2 SVGEGT. The V gene lost 9 bases and the J gene lost 4 bases, with 18 bases spanning the gap. The CDR3 length is 14 residues. CDR3 nucleotide sequence: TGTGCCAGTTCCCTTCCGGGGGGCGGCACTGAAGCTTTCTTT. It specifies CASSLPGGGTEAFF.

This clonotype came up many times. This chain's CDR3 is CARSFAWTVAGGATNEKLFF. CDR3 coding DNA: TGTGCCAGAAGCTTTGCGTGGACAGTGGCCGGGGGTGCAACTAATGAAAAACTGTTTTTT. V and J are TRBV5-3 and TRBJ1-4; D might be TRBD1 (6 bases). Being an ORF, TRBV5-3 has a function that is uncertain. V was cut by 2 bases and J by 0 bases, with 23 bases left in between. The CDR3 is 20 residues long.

Many counts were recorded for this clonotype. The chain uses TRBV18 and TRBJ1-2; unclear D gene. CDR3 length: 14 residues. The V and J ends lost 1 base and 5 bases respectively, with 11 bases between them. Germline V gene lookup returns CDR1 KGHSH and CDR2 LQKENI. The CDR3 sequence is CASSPLAEPYGYTF. CDR3 in DNA: TGTGCCAGCTCACCACTGGCAGAACCGTATGGCTACACCTTC.

This clonotype was seen at least ten times. The rearrangement links TRBV28 to TRBJ2-7; D unresolved. Germline assignment: CDR1 MDHEN and CDR2 SYDVKM. The length of the CDR3 is 12 residues. V was trimmed by 10 bases and J by 4 bases, leaving 14 bases between them. CDR3 coding DNA: TGTGCCACCGCTGTGGATGGGTACGAGCAGTACTTC. Translation gives CATAVDGYEQYF.

This clonotype was recorded many times. The genes are TRBV7-2 and TRBJ2-7; D gene unclear. The CDR3 is 13 amino acids. Germline V lookup: CDR1 SGHTA, CDR2 FQGNSA. With 3 bases removed from V and 0 bases from J, the gap between germline ends came to 6 bases. The CDR3 spells CASSLFPSYEQYF. In DNA, the CDR3 is TGTGCCAGCAGCTTGTTTCCCTCCTACGAGCAGTACTTC.

This clonotype appeared many times. The chain employs TRBV12-3 or TRBV12-4 and TRBJ2-3, with 8 bases lining up with TRBD2. There are 17 residues in the CDR3. J gave up 2 bases and V 2 bases, and 9 bases lay outside the gene matches. The CDR3 coding sequence is TGTGCCAGCAGTTTAAAGAGTAGCGGGGTCCTCACAGATACGCAGTATTTT. Its translation: CASSLKSSGVLTDTQYF.

This clonotype was seen at least ten times. The chain combines TRBV4-2 with TRBJ2-7; D is possibly TRBD2 (7 bases). Germline V gene lookup returns CDR1 LGHNA and CDR2 YNFKEQ. Between the trimmed V and J ends, which lost 0 bases and 7 bases, there was a span of 16 bases. This CDR3 spans 15 amino acids. The CDR3 DNA follows: TGTGCCAGCAGCCAAGATTCCGGGGGGCTAAGGGAGCAGTACTTC. Its translation is CASSQDSGGLREQYF.

Ten or more counts support this clonotype. The V gene is TRBV5-1, the J gene TRBJ1-1; a weak D match, TRBD1 (6 bases). Germline CDR1 reads SGHRS; CDR2 reads YFSETQ. V lost 5 bases and J 1 base, leaving 9 bases between the germline ends. This CDR3 has 13 residues. This CDR3 reads CASSSQGNTEAFF. The CDR3, as DNA: TGCGCCAGCAGTTCACAGGGGAACACTGAAGCTTTCTTT. Full variable domain (outside the CDR3, taken from reference TRBV5-1 and TRBJ1-1): KAGVTQTPRYLIKTRGQQVTLSCSPISGHRSVSWYQQTPGQGLQFLFEYFSETQRNKGNFPGRFSGRQFSNSRSEMNVSTLELGDSALYLCASSSQGNTEAFFGQGTRLTVV.

There are many counts of this clonotype. The rearrangement joins TRBV19 to TRBJ1-4, with D maybe TRBD1 (5 bases). The CDR3 is 16 residues long. Germline CDR1 and CDR2: LNHDA and SQIVND (reference sequence). V was clipped by 2 bases and J by 0 bases, with 10 bases between them. The CDR3 reads CASSIRGGATNEKLFF. The CDR3 nucleotides are TGTGCCAGTAGTATACGGGGCGGTGCAACTAATGAAAAACTGTTTTTT.

As concerns this clonotype: A clone one base away is much larger, so this may be a read error. The V and J genes are TRBV12-3 or TRBV12-4 and TRBJ2-4, with 7 bases fitting TRBD1. The CDR3 has 18 amino acids. Germline trimming cut 5 bases from V and 6 bases from J; bases unmatched to any gene: 19. DNA for the CDR3: TGTGCCAGCAGTCCTCACTTTGGACAGGCGAACCGGAGAAACATTCAGTACTTC. Translating it yields CASSPHFGQANRRNIQYF.

This clonotype was counted ten times or more. The gene calls are TRBV7-3 and TRBJ2-4; 7 bases are a match to TRBD1. This CDR3 region has 15 residues. Germline V gene data show CDR1 as SGHTA and CDR2 as FQGTGA. With 5 bases clipped from V and 2 bases from J, the junction kept 6 bases outside the gene matches. The CDR3 loop is CASSLEGGTKNIQYF. The DNA for the CDR3 is TGTGCCAGCAGCCTTGAAGGGGGCACCAAAAACATTCAGTACTTC.

This clonotype was counted at least ten times. This rearrangement joins TRBV3-1 to TRBJ1-6, with 7 positions matching TRBD1. Trimming at V came to 4 bases and at J to 7 bases, leaving 10 bases not matched to a gene. Looked up from germline, CDR1 is LGHDT and CDR2 is YNNKEL (reference sequence). The CDR3 loop spans 16 amino acids. CDR3 nucleotide sequence: TGTGCCAGCAGCCTCAGGCCCCGACAGGGAAATTCACCCCTCCACTTT. Its protein product is CASSLRPRQGNSPLHF.

This clonotype was found many times. The chain couples TRBV4-1 to TRBJ2-2; a possible D gene is TRBD2 (6 bases). V was shortened by 6 bases and J by 4 bases, with 12 bases between the two germline ends. CDR1 is MGHRA and CDR2 is YSYEKL in the germline V gene. CDR3 length: 14 amino acids. In nucleotides, the CDR3 is TGCGCCAGCAGTGGCTACGGGAGCACCGGGGAGCTGTTTTTT. Translation: CASSGYGSTGELFF.

This clonotype was counted ten times or more. The V call is TRBV11-2, the J call TRBJ2-4; D perhaps matches TRBD2 (5 bases). V was cut by 3 bases and J by 4 bases, with 16 bases left in between. Germline values: CDR1 SGHAT, CDR2 FQNNGV. CDR3 length equals 16 residues. CDR3 sequence (DNA): TGTGCCAGCAGCTTTAGCGCCAGTTTAGTGAAAAACATTCAGTACTTC. Its translation is CASSFSASLVKNIQYF. Full variable domain (missing parts from reference TRBV11-2 and TRBJ2-4): EAGVAQSPRYKIIEKRQSVAFWCNPISGHATLYWYQQILGQGPKLLIQFQNNGVVDDSQLPKDRFSAERLKGVDSTLKIQPAKLEDSAVYLCASSFSASLVKNIQYFGAGTRLSVL.

In its sample, this clonotype was seen a few times. This rearrangement joins TRBV5-1 to TRBJ2-3, with D unresolved. Germline CDR1 SGHRS, CDR2 YFSETQ. The length of the CDR3 is 14 residues. V lost 4 bases to trimming and J lost 3 bases, with 12 bases between them. The CDR3 bases are TGCGCCAGCAGCCCCACGGTAGGAACAGATACGCAGTATTTT. It specifies CASSPTVGTDTQYF. The whole variable domain, remainder taken from reference TRBV5-1 and TRBJ2-3, is KAGVTQTPRYLIKTRGQQVTLSCSPISGHRSVSWYQQTPGQGLQFLFEYFSETQRNKGNFPGRFSGRQFSNSRSEMNVSTLELGDSALYLCASSPTVGTDTQYFGPGTRLTVL.

There are many counts of this clonotype. The J gene is TRBJ2-3, the V gene TRBV7-2; perhaps TRBD2 as D (5 bases). The V end lost 4 bases, the J end lost 2 bases, and 10 bases lay between the germline ends. Germline CDR1 is SGHTA and CDR2 is FQGNSA. The CDR3 totals 14 residues. CDR3 DNA: TGTGCCAGCAGCTCGGACTGGTCCACAGATACGCAGTATTTT. Its protein is CASSSDWSTDTQYF.

This clonotype was counted a few times. V usage is TRBV5-8 and J usage is TRBJ1-1; D is uncertain. V shed 2 bases and J shed 9 bases, with 2 bases lying between them. The CDR3 loop spans 9 amino acids. The germline CDR1 and CDR2 sequences are SGHTS and YDEGEE. The DNA of the CDR3 is TGTGCCAGCAGCTTTAAAGCTTTCTTT. Residues: CASSFKAFF.

This clonotype was counted only a few times. This chain uses TRBV15 with TRBJ1-5; no reliable D call. Germline loops: CDR1 LNHNV, CDR2 YYDKDF (reference sequence). Between the trimmed V and J ends, which lost 2 bases and 0 bases, there was a span of 8 bases. The CDR3 has 15 residues. CDR3 coding DNA: TGTGCCACCAGCAGAATCGGTCTTAGCAATCAGCCCCAGCATTTT. Translating it yields CATSRIGLSNQPQHF.

This clonotype was counted at least ten times. J is TRBJ2-7 and V is TRBV23-1; 7 bases line up with TRBD1. TRBV23-1 is recorded as an ORF, its role being uncertain. With V trimmed by 3 bases and J by 2 bases, 4 bases remained unmatched. The CDR3 has 14 amino acids. The DNA of the CDR3 is TGCGCCAGCAGTCACCCGGGACAGCCCTACGAGCAGTACTTC. Translating gives CASSHPGQPYEQYF.